This T cell receptor beta chain appears in the sequencing data of a study of CD8+ T cells in alopecia areata. Study outcomes and limitations: Scalp specimens additionally yield sequences from normal skin's resident alphabeta T cells. Clonality in lesional scalp, especially alopecia totalis/universalis, exceeded that of normal scalp.

This clone was seen only a few times. Its antigen remains unknown. Trimming took off 0 bases at V and 5 bases at J, with 7 bases between the two ends. This CDR3 has 13 amino acids. CDR1 and CDR2 (germline): SGHTA, FQGNSA. cDNA serving as the sequencing template came from extracted, reverse transcribed RNA. The repertoire was sequenced with immunoSEQ multiplex PCR; TCRdb's copy has only in-frame clones and lacks some. Among more than 95,000 clones listed, roughly 69% were seen once. The genes are TRBV7-2 and TRBJ2-5; tentative D call: TRBD1 (6 bases). Sequenced input: CD4+ T cells sorted from blood. This TCR was recovered from a human donor in good health. CDR3 nucleotides: TGTGCCAGCAGCTTAGCGACAGGCGAGACCCAGTACTTC. Translating gives CASSLATGETQYF.